This is a list of T cell receptor beta chains from one sample in a study of post-analysis software for immune sequencing data. TCRdb itself ran the PCR reads through MiXCR, one entry per CDR3 protein. The sample comprises some 500,000 distinct CDR3 sequences, approximately 45% of which are singletons, and over 10% rests with the top ten. Sequencing used blood. These receptors came from a girl aged 5-17 years with multiple sclerosis. Each CDR3 is given with its conserved first and last residue. The D gene is left open where the match is weak. The size field is filled for only some rows; it gives once, few, many or a size class.

v_call,clone_size,d_call,j_call,cdr3_aa,cdr3_nt
TRBV12-3/TRBV12-4,-,-,TRBJ2-5,CASSLPRNQETQYF,TGTGCCAGCAGTTTGCCCAGGAACCAAGAGACCCAGTACTTC
TRBV4-3,few,-,TRBJ2-1,CASSQARASSYNEQFF,TGCGCCAGCAGCCAAGCGAGGGCCAGCTCCTACAATGAGCAGTTCTTC
TRBV5-6,few,-,TRBJ1-2,CASSSGTGGYTF,TGTGCCAGCAGCTCTGGGACGGGTGGCTACACCTTC
TRBV10-3,few,-,TRBJ2-1,CAISERGLEQFF,TGTGCCATCAGTGAGAGAGGGCTGGAGCAGTTCTTC
TRBV28,-,TRBD2,TRBJ2-3,CASSTPGLAGRTDTQYF,TGTGCCAGCAGTACCCCCGGACTAGCGGGGCGCACAGATACGCAGTATTTT
TRBV4-2,once,TRBD2,TRBJ2-7,CASSQETGTTTYF,TGTGCCAGCAGCCAAGAGACCGGGACTACGACGTACTTC
TRBV10-3,-,-,TRBJ2-7,CAISESGRLSWEQYF,-
TRBV24-1,-,-,TRBJ1-1,CATSDHRETEAFF,TGTGCCACCAGTGATCACAGGGAAACTGAAGCTTTCTTT
TRBV27,few,-,TRBJ2-1,CASSFRTLSPNEQFF,TGTGCCAGCAGTTTTAGAACCCTTAGCCCCAATGAGCAGTTCTTC
TRBV5-1,-,-,TRBJ1-1,CASSSGQSNTEAFF,TGCGCCAGCAGCTCGGGACAATCGAACACTGAAGCTTTCTTT
TRBV7-2,few,-,TRBJ2-7,CASSLGVNYEQYF,TGTGCCAGCAGCTTGGGGGTTAACTACGAGCAGTACTTC
TRBV9,-,TRBD1,TRBJ1-2,CASSVDPDRGYGYTF,TGTGCCAGCAGCGTAGATCCGGACAGGGGCTATGGCTACACCTTC
TRBV10-3,-,TRBD2,TRBJ2-1,CATRWSGRAGEQFF,TGTGCCACTCGGTGGAGCGGGAGGGCCGGTGAGCAGTTCTTC
TRBV5-1,-,-,TRBJ2-3,CASSLTYTDTQYF,TGCGCCAGCAGCTTGACTTACACAGATACGCAGTATTTT
TRBV5-1,many,-,TRBJ2-5,CASSLAVPGETQYF,TGCGCCAGCAGCTTGGCAGTTCCAGGAGAGACCCAGTACTTC
TRBV14,-,-,TRBJ2-5,CASSRPGDVQETQYF,TGTGCCAGCAGCCGTCCAGGGGATGTACAAGAGACCCAGTACTTC
TRBV25-1,-,TRBD1,TRBJ2-4,CASSEGQKNIQYF,TGTGCCAGCAGTGAGGGACAGAAAAACATTCAGTACTTC